Listed below are T cell receptor beta chains from one sample, sequenced in a study of blood T cell repertoires in COVID-19. Some clones are missing from TCRdb's copy, which holds only in-frame ones; the method was immunoSEQ multiplex PCR. The sample holds about 400,000 clones, around 90% seen once. What was sequenced was PBMCs or T cells enriched from blood (not recorded which). The receptors come from a woman aged 40 to 55 with acute COVID-19. Each CDR3 is given with its conserved first and last residue.

V gene	J gene	CDR3 protein
TRBV4-1	TRBJ2-1	CASSPPGGAVHEQFF
TRBV25-1	TRBJ2-5	CASSPLSWETQYF
TRBV5-1	TRBJ1-4	CASSFQGTNEKLFF
TRBV30	TRBJ2-7	CAWSNGAKIYEQYF
TRBV4-1	TRBJ2-5	CASSQELAGGETQYF
TRBV7-9	TRBJ1-4	CASTNRGQGMILREKLFF
TRBV27	TRBJ2-5	CASSLSGRGWETQYF
TRBV19	TRBJ2-7	CAIRRAPVPYEQYF
TRBV11-2	TRBJ2-7	CASSLSAGDEQYF
TRBV7-9	TRBJ1-2	CASSWHPGQGSNGYTF
TRBV6-2/TRBV6-3	TRBJ2-5	CASSYIVGTGGETQYF
TRBV4-1	TRBJ2-7	CASSQGWGDSYEQYF
TRBV18	TRBJ1-5	CASSPLGTGGAQPQHF
TRBV7-9	TRBJ1-4	CASSPNRVSREKLFF
TRBV19	TRBJ1-5	CASSIAETGSQPQHF
TRBV5-1	TRBJ1-4	CASSLQLTGTNEKLFF
TRBV9	TRBJ2-7	CASSDQQGAVYEQYF
TRBV7-6	TRBJ2-7	CASSPSERSYEQYF
TRBV18	TRBJ1-2	CASSPGTGIIYGYTF
TRBV18	TRBJ2-5	CASSPGGDGETQYF
TRBV4-1	TRBJ1-5	CASSQAPNQPQHF
TRBV6-4	TRBJ2-1	CASSQTGFSEQFF
TRBV5-1	TRBJ1-2	CASSLDQGRYGYTF
TRBV2	TRBJ1-5	CASSERTGGGMGGQPQHF
TRBV6-5	TRBJ1-3	CASSGTPLSGNTIYF
TRBV29-1	TRBJ2-7	CSVAVQGGPYEQYF
TRBV19	TRBJ2-7	CASTRTGMGEQYF
TRBV19	TRBJ2-1	CASRFSGGVSYNEQFF
TRBV6-5	TRBJ1-1	CASSPGQVSLAFF
TRBV27	TRBJ1-1	CASRRQGATGSTEAFF
TRBV7-2	TRBJ1-2	CASSFNRQGGRGYTF
TRBV5-1	TRBJ2-7	CASSSSGVRTGEQYF
TRBV6-5	TRBJ1-1	CASRIPGGTEAFF
TRBV13	TRBJ1-1	CASSLNRGGTEAFF
TRBV11-2	TRBJ2-7	CASSYEAGWRSYEQYF
TRBV25-1	TRBJ1-2	CASSSTESPPYGYTF
TRBV14	TRBJ2-5	CASSFTRETQYF
TRBV30	TRBJ1-2	CAWSATGTIFYGYTF
TRBV3-1/TRBV3-2	TRBJ2-7	CATELRGTYEQYF
TRBV4-1	TRBJ1-5	CASSQDRAPYSNQPQHF
TRBV19	TRBJ2-1	CASSIQGARGNEQFF
TRBV20-1	TRBJ1-5	CSASLRANQPQHF
TRBV15	TRBJ1-1	CATSRTRNTEAFF
TRBV19	TRBJ1-5	CASSKSTGNQPQHF
TRBV11-3	TRBJ2-1	CASSPTGLLINEQFF
TRBV5-3	TRBJ1-5	CARSLADRSSNQPQHF
TRBV29-1	TRBJ2-3	CSVEPSTSGDNTQYF
TRBV19	TRBJ1-3	CASSAYDRGYGNTIYF